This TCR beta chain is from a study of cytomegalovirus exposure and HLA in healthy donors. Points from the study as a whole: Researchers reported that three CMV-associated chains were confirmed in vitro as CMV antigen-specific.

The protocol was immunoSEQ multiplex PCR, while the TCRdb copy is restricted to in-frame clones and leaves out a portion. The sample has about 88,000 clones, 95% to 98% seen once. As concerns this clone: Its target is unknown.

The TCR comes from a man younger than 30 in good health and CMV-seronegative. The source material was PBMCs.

The CDR3 sequence: CASSESRSGGFGEQFF. Written as DNA, the CDR3 is TGTGCCAGCAGTGAATCAAGATCGGGAGGGTTCGGTGAGCAGTTCTTC. The chain has TRBV25-1 and TRBJ2-1; 8 bases are shared with TRBD2. The V and J ends lost 1 base and 9 bases, in that order; junction bases with no gene match: 11. CDR3 length: 16 residues. CDR1 is MGHDK, CDR2 SYGVNS, per germline. Full variable domain (missing parts from reference TRBV25-1 and TRBJ2-1): EADIYQTPRYLVIGTGKKITLECSQTMGHDKMYWYQQDPGMELHLIHYSYGVNSTEKGDLSSESTVSRIRTEHFPLTLESARPSHTSQYLCASSESRSGGFGEQFFGPGTRLTVL.